A single sample gave rise to the 29 T cell receptor beta chains below, sequenced in a study of blood T cells in healthy people across ages. A second PCR of 7 to 11 cycles used a sample-barcoded 5' primer and a J-beta primer mix. TCRdb independently ran MiXCR on the 5' RACE reads; one entry per CDR3 protein. The sample lists about 1.5 million distinct CDR3 sequences; 42% were seen once. Sequencing used blood. The receptors were sampled from a woman in her late teens or twenties in good health.

This sequence joins TRBV10-3 and TRBJ2-7; unclear D gene. TRBJ2-5 explains the end of the DNA better; the J call may be wrong. Germline CDR1 reads ENHRY; CDR2 reads SYGVKD. This CDR3 has 17 amino acids. CDR3 in DNA: TGTGCCATCAGTGAGTCGGTTTCTGCGACCACCTCGGAGACCCAGTACTTC. Translating gives CAISESVSATTSETQYF.

Concerning this clonotype: Germline and junction disagree at one end, which may indicate a read error. The V gene is TRBV5-1, the J gene TRBJ2-3; D gene uncertain. The V gene's germline CDR1 is SGHRS and CDR2 YFSETQ. The CDR3 contains 14 residues. The CDR3 DNA sequence: TGCGCCAGCAGCAGAGAATGGTACACAGATACGCTGTATTTT. This sequence encodes CASSREWYTDTLYF.

Worth noting for this clonotype: This may be a read error: a much more frequent sequence differs by one nucleotide. V and J are TRBV29-1 and TRBJ2-3, with 9 nucleotides matching TRBD2. This CDR3 contains 13 residues. Losses at the gene ends were 7 bases for V and 9 bases for J; bases not matched to a gene: 11. Germline assignment: CDR1 SQVTM and CDR2 ANQGSEA. DNA for the CDR3: TGCAGCGCTCTAGCGGGGCAAACGGGAACGCAGTATTTT. Residues: CSALAGQTGTQYF.

The V call is TRBV6-5, the J call TRBJ2-1, with D possibly being TRBD2 (6 bases). Trimming took off 7 bases at V and 7 bases at J, with 17 bases between the two ends. From germline, CDR1 is MNHEY and CDR2 SVGAGI. The CDR3 spans 14 residues. CDR3 DNA sequence: TGTGCCAGCATTTATGGTAGGAGGGTGAATGAGCAGTTCTTC. Its protein product is CASIYGRRVNEQFF.

The chain joins TRBV7-2 to TRBJ1-4; weak D call: TRBD1 (6 bases). The CDR3 is made up of 15 amino acids. V was clipped by 3 bases and J by 2 bases, with 10 bases between them. Germline CDR1 SGHTA, CDR2 FQGNSA. The CDR3 DNA is TGTGCCAGCAGCTTCCAGGGGACCACTAATGAAAAACTGTTTTTT. It translates to CASSFQGTTNEKLFF.

The chain carries TRBV11-1 and TRBJ2-1, with a tentative D call TRBD1 (5 bases). The CDR3 consists of 17 residues. Germline loops: CDR1 SGHAT, CDR2 FQDESV (reference sequence). V lost 5 bases and J 2 bases, leaving 19 bases between the germline ends. CDR3 bases: TGTGCCAGCAGCCCAGGGTGGCGCACCCGGGCCTACAATGAGCAGTTCTTC. It encodes CASSPGWRTRAYNEQFF.

The chain couples TRBV21-1 to TRBJ2-5; no check of the table's D call, TRBD1, against the DNA was made. TRBV21-1 is a pseudogene segment. This CDR3 has 21 amino acids. This CDR3 reads CASSKSEGRTGFSKCQETQYF. Written as DNA, the CDR3 is TGTGCCAGCAGCAAATCGGAGGGACGGACAGGGTTTTCTAAGTGCCAAGAGACCCAGTACTTC.

The CDR3 loop reads CASIPPPGSWNTEAFF. The CDR3 DNA reads TGTGCCAGCATCCCCCCCCCGGGTTCTTGGAACACTGAAGCTTTCTTT. V and J are TRBV6-6 and TRBJ1-1, with D unclear. Trimming removed 7 bases from V and 1 base from J, with 19 bases in between. Germline V gene sequence: CDR1 MNHNY, CDR2 SVGAGI (reference sequence). This CDR3 has 16 residues.

This clonotype was seen only a few times. This rearrangement joins TRBV20-1 to TRBJ2-3, with TRBD2 identical over 10 bases. The junction had 7 bases not matched to a gene; V was cut back by 0 bases and J by 4 bases. The CDR3 spans 16 residues. Germline CDR1 reads DFQATT; CDR2 reads SNEGSKA (reference sequence). The CDR3 loop reads CSAREASGSVSDTQYF. Written as DNA, the CDR3 is TGCAGTGCTAGAGAGGCTAGCGGGAGCGTATCAGATACGCAGTATTTT.

This clonotype was seen more than once but under ten times. This chain links TRBV5-1 with TRBJ2-5; D not certain. Germline CDR1 SGHRS, CDR2 YFSETQ. V lost 2 bases to trimming and J lost 11 bases, with 13 bases between them. The CDR3 sequence is 12 residues long. CDR3 coding DNA: TGCGCCAGCAGCTTAAGGTCTGAGGAGCAGTACTTC. Its protein product is CASSLRSEEQYF.

This clonotype has just a few counts. The chain recombines TRBV4-1 with TRBJ2-3, with 14 nucleotides matching TRBD2. CDR1 is MGHRA, CDR2 YSYEKL, per germline. This CDR3 has 16 amino acids. V dropped 2 bases and J dropped 4; count of bases not matched to a gene: 2. CDR3: CASSQRGLAGADTQYF. CDR3 sequence (DNA): TGCGCCAGCAGCCAACGGGGACTAGCGGGAGCAGATACGCAGTATTTT.

This clonotype has more than one count but fewer than ten. The V gene is TRBV28, the J gene TRBJ2-3; 8 nucleotides agree with TRBD2. The ends lost 6 bases at V and 10 bases at J; junction bases unmatched: 6. CDR3 size: 12 residues. From germline, CDR1 is MDHEN and CDR2 SYDVKM. DNA of the CDR3: TGTGCCAGCAGCCCCTCGGGAGGGGCGCAGTATTTT. Translated: CASSPSGGAQYF.

This clonotype was observed a single time. V is TRBV12-3 or TRBV12-4 and J is TRBJ1-1; 7 nucleotides agree with TRBD1. J was trimmed by 1 base and V by 7 bases; bases with no gene match: 9. This CDR3 is built from 15 residues. CDR3 coding DNA: TGTGCCAGCAAGATGGAGGGGGCTTGGAACACTGAAGCTTTCTTT. Its protein is CASKMEGAWNTEAFF.

The chain links TRBV5-1 to TRBJ1-2; TRBD1 agrees at 10 bases. Trimming cost V 0 bases and J 0 bases; bases outside gene matches: 11. The CDR3 is 19 amino acids. The germline CDR1 and CDR2 sequences are SGHRS and YFSETQ. CDR3 protein: CASSLVPGQGLNTNYGYTF. The CDR3 bases are TGCGCCAGCAGCTTGGTTCCGGGACAGGGGCTTAATACTAACTATGGCTACACCTTC.

In this sample, this clonotype turned up once. The chain is built from TRBV28 and TRBJ2-1, with TRBD2 matching over 10 bases. The CDR3 sequence is 16 residues long. Germline loops: CDR1 MDHEN, CDR2 SYDVKM. V lost 4 bases, J lost 4 bases, and 7 bases stayed unmatched. CDR3 sequence: CASSSGSSGGYNEQFF. DNA for the CDR3: TGTGCCAGCAGTTCGGGGAGTAGCGGGGGGTACAATGAGCAGTTCTTC.

V and J are TRBV20-1 and TRBJ2-1, with TRBD2 as a possible D gene (5 bases). Germline values: CDR1 DFQATT, CDR2 SNEGSKA (reference sequence). The CDR3 runs to 14 residues. V lost 1 base, J lost 1 base, and 8 bases lay in between. This CDR3 is CSARVPGSYNEQFF. The CDR3 region has the DNA TGCAGTGCTAGAGTACCGGGGTCCTACAATGAGCAGTTCTTC.

The rearrangement links TRBV29-1 to TRBJ2-4; TRBD2 is a possible D gene (5 bases). Per germline, CDR1 SQVTM and CDR2 ANQGSEA. Trimming shortened V by 7 bases and J by 3 bases, and 13 bases separated the two germline ends. The CDR3 is 13 amino acids. Here the CDR3 DNA reads TGCAGCGCTCGACTGGGAGTCAAAAACATTCAGTACTTC. It yields the protein CSARLGVKNIQYF.

The genes are TRBV4-1 and TRBJ2-7, with TRBD2 matching over 9 bases. Germline CDR1 and CDR2: MGHRA and YSYEKL. The CDR3 consists of 15 residues. After removal of 6 bases from V and 2 bases from J, the junction contained 8 bases not matched to a gene. The CDR3 is CASSHSGGKTYEQYF. The CDR3 DNA is TGCGCCAGCAGTCACAGCGGGGGGAAAACCTACGAGCAGTACTTC.

V is TRBV2 and J is TRBJ2-2, with 9 bases fitting TRBD1. CDR1 and CDR2 (germline): SNHLY, FYNNEI. V lost 5 bases to trimming and J lost 7 bases; unmatched junction nucleotides: 11. CDR3 length: 16 amino acids. DNA of the CDR3: TGTGCCAGCAGTCCGGGACAGGGAACATACGGCGGGGAGCTGTTTTTT. This gives the protein CASSPGQGTYGGELFF.

The gene calls are TRBV3-1 and TRBJ1-6, with D perhaps matching TRBD1 (6 bases). This CDR3 region has 17 residues. Germline CDR1 and CDR2: LGHDT and YNNKEL (reference sequence). V was cut by 2 bases and J by 8 bases, with 19 bases left in between. The CDR3 loop is CASSQIRNRVWDSPLHF. For the CDR3, the DNA is TGTGCCAGCAGCCAAATACGGAACAGGGTATGGGATTCACCCCTCCACTTT.

The chain couples TRBV6-5 to TRBJ2-7, with TRBD2 identical over 10 bases. V lost 6 bases and J lost 4; bases outside the gene matches: 9. The CDR3 has 15 amino acids. Looked up from germline, CDR1 is MNHEY and CDR2 is SVGAGI. The CDR3, as DNA: TGTGCCAGCAGACCGCTAGCGGGAGACGAGTACGAGCAGTACTTC. It translates to CASRPLAGDEYEQYF.

This clonotype was found a few times. The genes are TRBV29-1 and TRBJ2-7, with 13 bases that match TRBD2. CDR1 SQVTM and CDR2 ANQGSEA come from the germline V gene. This CDR3 has 16 amino acids. The ends lost 5 bases at V and 0 bases at J; junction bases unmatched: 7. The CDR3 sequence: CSVYGRTSGGSYEQYF. CDR3 DNA: TGCAGCGTTTATGGTCGGACTAGCGGGGGCTCCTACGAGCAGTACTTC.

V usage is TRBV5-1 and J usage is TRBJ1-1, with no clear D. Germline V gives CDR1 SGHRS, CDR2 YFSETQ. The CDR3 length is 14 residues. Between the trimmed V and J ends, which lost 1 base and 7 bases, there was a span of 14 bases. The CDR3 is CASSLYDAANEAFF. CDR3 DNA: TGCGCCAGCAGCTTGTACGACGCGGCTAATGAAGCTTTCTTT.

This chain connects TRBV2 to TRBJ1-1, with a weak D call TRBD1 (5 bases). Germline V CDR1 and CDR2: SNHLY, FYNNEI. This CDR3 region has 15 residues. Trimming left V 7 bases short and J 0 bases short, with 15 bases between. CDR3 nucleotide sequence: TGTGCCAGCACTCGAGAGGGGAGGATGAACACTGAAGCTTTCTTT. As protein: CASTREGRMNTEAFF. The full variable domain, in which reference TRBV2 and TRBJ1-1 provide the parts outside the CDR3, is EPEVTQTPSHQVTQMGQEVILRCVPISNHLYFYWYRQILGQKVEFLVSFYNNEISEKSEIFDDQFSVERPDGSNFTLKIRSTKLEDSAMYFCASTREGRMNTEAFFGQGTRLTVV.

The chain combines TRBV7-9 with TRBJ1-2; tentative D call: TRBD1 (6 bases). CDR1 SEHNR and CDR2 FQNEAQ come from the germline V gene (reference sequence). The CDR3 consists of 14 residues. V lost 4 bases, J lost 4 bases, and 13 bases lay in between. CDR3 protein: CASSSTRGAYGYTF. The DNA for the CDR3 is TGTGCCAGCAGCTCCACACGGGGGGCCTATGGCTACACCTTC.

The chain has TRBV7-9 and TRBJ2-5, with TRBD2 identical over 11 bases. This CDR3 comprises 17 residues. V was clipped by 5 bases and J by 7 bases; unmatched bases: 15. Germline CDR1 is SEHNR and CDR2 is FQNEAQ (reference sequence). The CDR3 protein is CASSVATSGDRIGTQYF. The DNA of the CDR3 is TGTGCCAGCAGCGTCGCGACTAGCGGGGATCGGATCGGGACCCAGTACTTC.

This clonotype appeared a few times. This rearrangement joins TRBV6-5 to TRBJ1-4, with no clear D. The CDR3 has 13 residues. CDR1 is MNHEY and CDR2 is SVGAGI in the germline V gene. The ends were cut back, 6 bases at V and 3 bases at J, with 8 bases in the middle. For the CDR3, the DNA is TGTGCCAGCAGACGGGCCGCTAATGAAAAACTGTTTTTT. Translating gives CASRRAANEKLFF.

This clonotype was counted a few times. The chain links TRBV5-1 to TRBJ2-5, with TRBD2 matching over 8 bases. Matching the DNA end better, TRBJ2-7 makes the J call doubtful. The CDR3 spans 15 residues. Germline CDR1 is SGHRS and CDR2 is YFSETQ. The CDR3 reads CASSLGIGRGNEQYF. The DNA of the CDR3 is TGCGCCAGCAGCTTGGGGATCGGGAGGGGCAACGAGCAGTACTTC.

This clonotype was seen many times. J is TRBJ2-4 and V is TRBV20-1; 10 bases agree with TRBD2. CDR3 length equals 17 residues. Trimming cost V 1 base and J 0 bases; bases outside gene matches: 6. The germline gives CDR1 DFQATT, CDR2 SNEGSKA (reference sequence). The CDR3 nucleotides read TGCAGTGCTAGAGGCCTAGCGGGGGCCGTAGCCAAAAACATTCAGTACTTC. Its translation is CSARGLAGAVAKNIQYF.